This T cell receptor beta chain was identified during a study of blood T cell repertoires in COVID-19. Study as a whole: Sources were T cells, B-cell-depleted T cells, or PBMCs; the material itself was cDNA or gDNA.

In the original analysis: Using reference gene primer amplification, nucleated cell counts were estimated. Assay: immunoSEQ multiplex PCR; the TCRdb copy retains only in-frame clones and omits some. V and J calls plus clone size are reproduced from that table; the DNA served to infer D and trimming. The table lists some 180,000 clones, roughly 80% of them singletons. Enrolment of Seattle patients took place during active infection, and they were followed longitudinally. V gave up 5 bases and J gave up 4 bases, with 8 bases separating them. The germline V gene encodes CDR1 MDHEN and CDR2 SYDVKM. The CDR3 loop spans 12 amino acids.

The chain has TRBV28 and TRBJ1-1; a weak D match, TRBD1 (5 bases). The material sequenced was peripheral blood. This clonotype originated in a woman aged 35 to 49 with COVID-19, enrolled during active disease. The CDR3 DNA reads as TGTGCCAGCAGTACAGGTTCCACTGAAGCTTTCTTT. This gives the protein CASSTGSTEAFF.